The 18 T cell receptor beta chains presented below share a single source sample, sequenced in a study of beta chain features in type 1 diabetes. Investigators reverse transcribed all isolated RNA, so they sequenced expressed TCRB transcripts. Sequenced by immunoSEQ multiplex PCR; TCRdb stores in-frame clones only, minus some. The data hold 130,000 to 150,000 clones, with about 51% observed a single time. Sequenced material: Tregs from blood. The origin of the receptors is a man aged 18 to 30 in good health.

This clone was detected only a few times. The chain employs TRBV25-1 and TRBJ2-5; D may be TRBD1 (5 bases). From germline, CDR1 is MGHDK and CDR2 SYGVNS. The CDR3 is made up of 14 amino acids. V was clipped by 7 bases and J by 1 base, with 13 bases between them. The CDR3 region has the DNA TGTGCCAGCATATCAGGGATCGGCCAAGAGACCCAGTACTTC. The encoded protein is CASISGIGQETQYF.

This chain connects TRBV6-1 to TRBJ2-2; D gene uncertain. CDR3 length: 14 residues. The germline CDR1 and CDR2 sequences are MNHNS and SASEGT. V lost 1 base to trimming and J lost 6 bases, with 9 bases between them. The CDR3 sequence: CASSEVLAAGELFF. In nucleotides, the CDR3 is TGTGCCAGCAGTGAAGTTTTAGCCGCCGGGGAGCTGTTTTTT.

This chain connects TRBV6-4 to TRBJ2-7; no clear D. V lost 4 bases to trimming and J lost 2 bases, with 21 bases between them. Per germline, CDR1 MRHNA and CDR2 SNTAGT. This CDR3 is built from 17 residues. The CDR3 region is CASSAPSPGFPTYEQYF. The CDR3 DNA is TGTGCCAGCAGTGCCCCGTCCCCCGGGTTTCCGACCTACGAGCAGTACTTC.

The rearrangement links TRBV2 to TRBJ2-1; D is unclear. V lost 6 bases, J lost 7 bases, and 7 bases lay in between. Looked up from germline, CDR1 is SNHLY and CDR2 is FYNNEI. The CDR3 extends over 11 amino acids. The CDR3 sequence: CASRAVNEQFF. CDR3 bases: TGTGCCAGCAGGGCTGTGAATGAGCAGTTCTTC.

V and J are TRBV19 and TRBJ2-1, with D unclear. V dropped 3 bases and J dropped 4 bases, with 10 bases sitting between them. The germline V gene encodes CDR1 LNHDA and CDR2 SQIVND (reference sequence). The CDR3 totals 14 residues. The DNA of the CDR3 is TGTGCCAGTAGTATCCTCCACAGTTACAATGAGCAGTTCTTC. Protein product: CASSILHSYNEQFF.

In this sample, this clone turned up a few times. The genes are TRBV18 and TRBJ1-1; no reliable D call. Trimming shortened V by 0 bases and J by 1 base, and 15 bases separated the two germline ends. This CDR3 contains 17 residues. Germline assignment: CDR1 KGHSH and CDR2 LQKENI. The CDR3 here is CASSPPWRGSGNTEAFF. CDR3 in DNA: TGTGCCAGCTCACCACCGTGGCGGGGAAGCGGGAACACTGAAGCTTTCTTT.

This clone was observed a few times. V is TRBV4-3 and J is TRBJ2-7, with TRBD1 matching over 8 bases. This CDR3 comprises 17 residues. The germline gives CDR1 LGHNA, CDR2 YSLEER. The ends lost 1 base at V and 7 bases at J; junction bases unmatched: 15. In DNA form, the CDR3 reads TGCGCCAGCAGCCAAGTAGTGGTTGGGCAGGGGGCGGTTGAGCAGTACTTC. This codes for CASSQVVVGQGAVEQYF.

J is TRBJ2-7 and V is TRBV7-9; 10 bases are shared with TRBD1. Per germline, CDR1 SEHNR and CDR2 FQNEAQ (reference sequence). V shed 6 bases, J shed 5 bases, and the junction held 4 bases outside the gene matches. CDR3 length equals 13 residues. CDR3 sequence: CASSQTGGNEQYF. Written as DNA, the CDR3 is TGTGCCAGCAGTCAGACAGGGGGCAACGAGCAGTACTTC.

This clone was counted a few times. The rearrangement uses TRBV7-2 and TRBJ2-3, with 10 bases aligning to TRBD2. Trimming at V came to 1 base and at J to 0 bases, leaving 7 bases not matched to a gene. The CDR3 is 18 residues long. The germline V gene has CDR1 SGHTA and CDR2 FQGNSA. CDR3 in DNA: TGTGCCAGCAGCTTAGTAGCGGGAGGCTCTAGAAGCACAGATACGCAGTATTTT. Translating gives CASSLVAGGSRSTDTQYF.

This clone was picked up a small number of times. The chain uses TRBV25-1 and TRBJ2-5; maybe TRBD2 (6 bases). CDR3 length: 14 amino acids. Germline loops: CDR1 MGHDK, CDR2 SYGVNS. V lost 2 bases and J 2 bases, leaving 9 bases between the germline ends. The CDR3 spells CASSELATQETQYF. CDR3 nucleotides: TGTGCCAGCAGTGAACTAGCGACTCAAGAGACCCAGTACTTC.

The genes are TRBV29-1 and TRBJ2-7; D gene unclear. This CDR3 contains 11 residues. Germline values: CDR1 SQVTM, CDR2 ANQGSEA. The V gene lost 4 bases and the J gene lost 4 bases, with 8 bases spanning the gap. CDR3 in amino acids: CSVVLRYEQYF. DNA of the CDR3: TGCAGCGTTGTCCTGCGTTACGAGCAGTACTTC.

The CDR3 DNA follows: TGTGCCAGCAGGCCCGGGACACTCCAAGAGACCCAGTACTTC. Translating gives CASRPGTLQETQYF. V and J are TRBV28 and TRBJ2-5, with D perhaps matching TRBD1 (6 bases). The CDR3 is 14 amino acids. The V gene's germline CDR1 is MDHEN and CDR2 SYDVKM. Trimming left V 6 bases short and J 1 base short, with 12 bases between.

In this sample, this clone turned up a few times. The V and J genes are TRBV29-1 and TRBJ2-3; possible D gene TRBD2, 5 bases. Trimming took 8 bases from V and 14 from J, leaving 20 bases between them. The CDR3 spans 11 residues. CDR1 and CDR2 (germline): SQVTM, ANQGSEA. CDR3 in DNA: TGCAGCCATACAGCGTTCCGGGAAAGGTATTTT. Protein sequence: CSHTAFRERYF.

This clone has only a few counts. The genes are TRBV19 and TRBJ1-5, with TRBD1 matching over 8 bases. V gave up 4 bases and J gave up 7 bases; unmatched junction bases: 3. CDR1 and CDR2 from the germline V gene are LNHDA and SQIVND (reference sequence). This CDR3 has 13 residues. Here the CDR3 reads CASSTGGRQPQHF. CDR3 nucleotide sequence: TGTGCCAGTAGTACAGGGGGCAGGCAGCCCCAGCATTTT. The whole variable domain, remainder taken from reference TRBV19 and TRBJ1-5, is DGGITQSPKYLFRKEGQNVTLSCEQNLNHDAMYWYRQDPGQGLRLIYYSQIVNDFQKGDIAEGYSVSREKKESFPLTVTSAQKNPTAFYLCASSTGGRQPQHFGDGTRLSIL.

This clone has more than one count but fewer than ten. This chain's CDR3 is CAISSRGETQYF. The CDR3 nucleotides read TGTGCCATCAGTAGCAGGGGAGAGACCCAGTACTTC. The chain employs TRBV10-3 and TRBJ2-5; weak D call: TRBD1 (6 bases). Germline lookup yields CDR1 ENHRY and CDR2 SYGVKD. The CDR3 covers 12 residues. Trimming stripped 5 bases from V and 4 bases from J, with 8 bases between.

The chain joins TRBV2 to TRBJ2-3; perhaps TRBD1 as D (5 bases). The CDR3 is 14 amino acids. CDR1 and CDR2 (germline): SNHLY, FYNNEI. Trimming cost V 8 bases and J 8 bases, with 20 bases left between them. The CDR3 nucleotides read TGTGCCAGCTCGAAGTCCAGGGCCATTGGTACGCAGTATTTT. It encodes CASSKSRAIGTQYF.

This clone was counted only a few times. CDR3 sequence: CASSSTGGSGENIQYF. The CDR3 DNA reads TGCGCCAGCAGCTCGACAGGGGGCTCAGGGGAAAACATTCAGTACTTC. The chain joins TRBV5-1 to TRBJ2-4; 10 positions match TRBD1. The trim removed 3 bases at V and 5 bases at J, leaving 8 bases unmatched. Germline V gene lookup returns CDR1 SGHRS and CDR2 YFSETQ. CDR3 length equals 16 residues.

This chain links TRBV7-2 with TRBJ2-3, with D possibly TRBD2 on 5 matching bases. There are 13 residues in the CDR3. Deletions cut 5 bases from V and 6 bases from J, with 12 bases between. Germline lookup yields CDR1 SGHTA and CDR2 FQGNSA. CDR3 loop: CASSRAPGDTQYF. CDR3 in DNA: TGTGCCAGCAGCCGAGCCCCGGGGGATACGCAGTATTTT.